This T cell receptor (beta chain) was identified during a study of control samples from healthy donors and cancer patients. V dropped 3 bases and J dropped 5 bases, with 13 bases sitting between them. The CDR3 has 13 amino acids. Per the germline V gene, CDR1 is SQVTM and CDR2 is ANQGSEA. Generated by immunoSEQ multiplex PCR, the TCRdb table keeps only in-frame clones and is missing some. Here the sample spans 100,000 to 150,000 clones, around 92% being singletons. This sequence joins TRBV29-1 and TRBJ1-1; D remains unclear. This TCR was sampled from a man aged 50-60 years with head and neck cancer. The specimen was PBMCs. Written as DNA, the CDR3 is TGCAGCGTTGACAGCGGTCCGGGGACTGAAGCTTTCTTT. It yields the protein CSVDSGPGTEAFF.